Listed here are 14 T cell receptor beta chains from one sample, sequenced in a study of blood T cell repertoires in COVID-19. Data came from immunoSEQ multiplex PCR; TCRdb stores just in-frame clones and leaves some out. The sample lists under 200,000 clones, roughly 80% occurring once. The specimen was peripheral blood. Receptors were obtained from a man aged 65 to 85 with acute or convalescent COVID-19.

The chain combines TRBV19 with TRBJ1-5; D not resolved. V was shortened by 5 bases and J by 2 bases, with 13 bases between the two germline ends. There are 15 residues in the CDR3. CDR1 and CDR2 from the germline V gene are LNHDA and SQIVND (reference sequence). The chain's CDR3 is CASSLTWVGNQPQHF. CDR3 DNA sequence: TGTGCCAGTAGTTTGACATGGGTCGGCAATCAGCCCCAGCATTTT.

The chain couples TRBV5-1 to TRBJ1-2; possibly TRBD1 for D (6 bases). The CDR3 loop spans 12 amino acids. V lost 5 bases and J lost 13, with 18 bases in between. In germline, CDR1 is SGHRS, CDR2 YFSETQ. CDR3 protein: CASRGQWGECTF. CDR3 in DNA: TGCGCCAGCAGAGGACAGTGGGGTGAATGCACCTTC.

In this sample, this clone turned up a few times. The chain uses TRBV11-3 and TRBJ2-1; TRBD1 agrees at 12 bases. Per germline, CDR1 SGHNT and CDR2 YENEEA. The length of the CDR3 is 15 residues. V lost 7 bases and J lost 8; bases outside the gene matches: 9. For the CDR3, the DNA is TGTGCCAGCACCTCGGGACAGGGGGCGTGGGATGAGCAGTTCTTC. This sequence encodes CASTSGQGAWDEQFF.

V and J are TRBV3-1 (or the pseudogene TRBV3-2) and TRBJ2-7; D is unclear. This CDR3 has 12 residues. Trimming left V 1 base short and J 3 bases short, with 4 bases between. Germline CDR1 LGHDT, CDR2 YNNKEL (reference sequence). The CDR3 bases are TGTGCCAGCAGCCAAGTTAACTACGAGCAGTACTTC. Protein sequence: CASSQVNYEQYF.

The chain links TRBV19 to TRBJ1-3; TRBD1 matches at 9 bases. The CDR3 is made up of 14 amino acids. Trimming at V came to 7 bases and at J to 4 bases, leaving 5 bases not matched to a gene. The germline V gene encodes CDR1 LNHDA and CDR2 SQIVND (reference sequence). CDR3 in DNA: TGTGCCAGTATTGAACAGGGGGCCGGAAACACCATATATTTT. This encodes CASIEQGAGNTIYF.

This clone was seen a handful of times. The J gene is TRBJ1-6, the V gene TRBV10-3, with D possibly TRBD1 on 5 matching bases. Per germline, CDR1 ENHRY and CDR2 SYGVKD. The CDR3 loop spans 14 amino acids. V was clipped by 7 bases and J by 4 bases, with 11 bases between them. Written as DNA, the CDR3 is TGTGCCATCAACGAAGGGGCGTATAATTCACCCCTCCACTTT. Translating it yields CAINEGAYNSPLHF.

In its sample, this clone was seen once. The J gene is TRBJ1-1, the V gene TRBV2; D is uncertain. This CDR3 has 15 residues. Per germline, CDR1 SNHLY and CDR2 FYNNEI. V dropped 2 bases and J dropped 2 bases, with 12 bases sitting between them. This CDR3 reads CASSELGASNTEAFF. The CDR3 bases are TGTGCCAGCAGTGAATTGGGCGCATCTAACACTGAAGCTTTCTTT.

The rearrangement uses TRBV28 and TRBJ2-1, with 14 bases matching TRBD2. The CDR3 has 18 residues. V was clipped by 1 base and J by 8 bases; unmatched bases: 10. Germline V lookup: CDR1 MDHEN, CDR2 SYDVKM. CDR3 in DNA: TGTGCCAGCAGTTTATATCTTTTTGGGACTAGCGGGAGTCATGAGCAGTTCTTC. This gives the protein CASSLYLFGTSGSHEQFF.

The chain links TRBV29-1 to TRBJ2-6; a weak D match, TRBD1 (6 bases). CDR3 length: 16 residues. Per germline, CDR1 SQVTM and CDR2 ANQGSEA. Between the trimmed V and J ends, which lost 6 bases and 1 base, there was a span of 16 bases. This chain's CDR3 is CSVAGDIFSGANVLTF. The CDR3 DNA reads TGCAGCGTGGCAGGGGATATTTTTTCTGGGGCCAACGTCCTGACTTTC.

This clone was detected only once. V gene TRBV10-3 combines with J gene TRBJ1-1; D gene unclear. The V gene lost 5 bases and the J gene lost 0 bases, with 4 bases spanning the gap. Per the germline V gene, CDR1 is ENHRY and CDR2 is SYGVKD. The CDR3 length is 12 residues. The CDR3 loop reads CAISTLNTEAFF. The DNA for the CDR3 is TGTGCCATCAGTACACTGAACACTGAAGCTTTCTTT.

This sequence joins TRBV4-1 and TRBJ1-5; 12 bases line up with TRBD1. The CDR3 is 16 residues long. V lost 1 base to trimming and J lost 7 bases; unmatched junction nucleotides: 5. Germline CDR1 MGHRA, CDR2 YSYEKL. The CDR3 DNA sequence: TGCGCCAGCAGCCAAGGGGGACAGGGGGCTAACCAGCCCCAGCATTTT. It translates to CASSQGGQGANQPQHF.

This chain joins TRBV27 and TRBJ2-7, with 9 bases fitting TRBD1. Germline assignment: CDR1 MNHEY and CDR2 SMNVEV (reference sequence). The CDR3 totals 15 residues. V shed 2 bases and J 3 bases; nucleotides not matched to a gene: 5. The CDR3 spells CASSLAGQGLYEQYF. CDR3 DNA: TGTGCCAGCAGTTTAGCGGGACAGGGTCTCTACGAGCAGTACTTC.

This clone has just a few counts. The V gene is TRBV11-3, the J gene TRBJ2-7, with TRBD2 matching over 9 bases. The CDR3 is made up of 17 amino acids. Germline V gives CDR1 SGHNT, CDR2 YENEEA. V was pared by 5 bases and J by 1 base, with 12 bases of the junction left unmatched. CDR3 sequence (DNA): TGTGCCAGCAGCACTAGAGCCGCGGGGGGGGTGTCCTACGAGCAGTACTTC. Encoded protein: CASSTRAAGGVSYEQYF.

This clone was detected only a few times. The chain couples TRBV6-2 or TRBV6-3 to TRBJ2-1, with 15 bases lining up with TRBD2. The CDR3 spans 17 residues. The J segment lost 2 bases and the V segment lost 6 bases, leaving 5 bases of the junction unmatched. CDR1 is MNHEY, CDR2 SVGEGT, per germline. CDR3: CASSRTSGRAAYNEQFF. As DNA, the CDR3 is TGTGCCAGCAGCAGGACTAGCGGGAGGGCCGCCTACAATGAGCAGTTCTTC.